These 30 T cell receptor beta chains came from one sample sequenced in a study of CD8+ T cells in alopecia areata. Following RNA extraction, reverse transcription yielded cDNA that acted as the sequencing template. Data came from immunoSEQ multiplex PCR; TCRdb stores just in-frame clones and leaves some out. Here the sample spans 170,000 or so clones, about 60% being singletons. Described treatment: oral pan-JAK inhibitor, 5-10 mg twice daily. The starting material was CD8+ T cells sorted from blood, obtained at week 24, from a patient treated with tofacitinib. These receptors all stem from a human donor with alopecia areata.

This chain links TRBV4-1 with TRBJ2-1, with a possible D match to TRBD2 (5 bases). CDR3 length equals 16 residues. Germline V gene sequence: CDR1 MGHRA, CDR2 YSYEKL. Trimming stripped 0 bases from V and 0 bases from J, with 9 bases between. The CDR3 sequence: CASSQDRGSSYNEQFF. CDR3 nucleotides: TGCGCCAGCAGCCAAGATCGAGGGAGCTCCTACAATGAGCAGTTCTTC.

The chain recombines TRBV6-6 with TRBJ1-4; D is ambiguous. The CDR3 extends over 14 amino acids. Germline V gives CDR1 MNHNY, CDR2 SVGAGI (reference sequence). Trimming took off 6 bases at V and 0 bases at J, with 8 bases between the two ends. The CDR3 coding sequence is TGTGCCAGCAGGGAAGTAGCAACTAATGAAAAACTGTTTTTT. Translation gives CASREVATNEKLFF.

The chain is built from TRBV10-2 and TRBJ1-2; 7 positions agree with TRBD1. The germline CDR1 and CDR2 sequences are WSHSY and SAAADI. The J segment lost 4 bases and the V segment lost 7 bases, leaving 15 bases of the junction unmatched. CDR3 length: 16 residues. Written as DNA, the CDR3 is TGCGCCAGCAATTCGGGTCAGGGGGGATTCACCTATGGCTACACCTTC. This codes for CASNSGQGGFTYGYTF.

The chain couples TRBV10-2 to TRBJ1-1, with a weak D call TRBD1 (6 bases). There are 12 residues in the CDR3. The germline V and J ends were trimmed by 10 bases and 5 bases, with 14 bases remaining between them. Germline V gene sequence: CDR1 WSHSY, CDR2 SAAADI. CDR3 DNA: TGCGCCACCCTGGGGGGCGATACTGAAGCTTTCTTT. Its protein is CATLGGDTEAFF.

The V call is TRBV4-1, the J call TRBJ2-7, with 7 bases aligning to TRBD2. Germline CDR1 MGHRA, CDR2 YSYEKL. The V gene end was trimmed by 3 bases and the J gene end by 6 bases; junction bases not matched to a gene: 5. The CDR3 spans 13 residues. CDR3 bases: TGCGCCAGCAGCCAGGGGGAGGGCTTCGAGCAGTACTTC. It yields the protein CASSQGEGFEQYF.

V gene TRBV9 combines with J gene TRBJ1-3, with D tentatively TRBD1 (5 bases). Germline CDR1 is SGDLS and CDR2 is YYNGEE. The CDR3 covers 16 residues. Trimming shortened V by 3 bases and J by 0 bases, and 13 bases separated the two germline ends. CDR3 residues: CASSGETASSGNTIYF. The DNA of the CDR3 is TGTGCCAGCAGCGGTGAGACAGCGAGCTCTGGAAACACCATATATTTT. The entire variable domain, with the rest obtained from reference TRBV9 and TRBJ1-3, is as follows: DSGVTQTPKHLITATGQRVTLRCSPRSGDLSVYWYQQSLDQGLQFLIQYYNGEERAKGNILERFSAQQFPDLHSELNLSSLELGDSALYFCASSGETASSGNTIYFGEGSWLTVV.

The chain joins TRBV5-1 to TRBJ1-5, with D perhaps TRBD1 (5 bases). Germline V gives CDR1 SGHRS, CDR2 YFSETQ. The ends were cut back, 1 base at V and 2 bases at J, with 10 bases in the middle. This CDR3 contains 15 residues. The CDR3 bases are TGCGCCAGCAGCTTGTGGGGGTCGGGCAATCAGCCCCAGCATTTT. Its translation is CASSLWGSGNQPQHF.

This clone was detected once. The rearrangement links TRBV7-3 to TRBJ1-1, with 8 bases matching TRBD1. The germline V gene has CDR1 SGHTA and CDR2 FQGTGA. Germline trimming cut 5 bases from V and 1 base from J; bases unmatched to any gene: 3. The CDR3 spans 14 residues. The CDR3 coding sequence is TGTGCCAGCAGCCCAGGGGGCCGGAACACTGAAGCTTTCTTT. This gives the protein CASSPGGRNTEAFF.

CDR3 sequence (DNA): TGTGCCAGCAGTGAAGGCGGCAGGGGGCTTTCACCCCTCCACTTT. This sequence encodes CASSEGGRGLSPLHF. The chain has TRBV6-1 and TRBJ1-6, with TRBD1 matching over 8 bases. This CDR3 region has 15 residues. Per the germline V gene, CDR1 is MNHNS and CDR2 is SASEGT. The ends lost 1 base at V and 9 bases at J; junction bases unmatched: 5.

V gene TRBV2 combines with J gene TRBJ2-6, with D perhaps TRBD1 or TRBD2 (5 bases each). In germline, CDR1 is SNHLY, CDR2 FYNNEI. V lost 8 bases, J lost 4 bases, and 12 bases lay in between. This CDR3 contains 14 residues. This CDR3 reads CASLTGRGANVLTF. CDR3 nucleotides: TGTGCCAGCCTCACGGGGCGCGGGGCCAACGTCCTGACTTTC. The variable domain in full, with the rest retrieved from reference TRBV2 and TRBJ2-6, is EPEVTQTPSHQVTQMGQEVILRCVPISNHLYFYWYRQILGQKVEFLVSFYNNEISEKSEIFDDQFSVERPDGSNFTLKIRSTKLEDSAMYFCASLTGRGANVLTFGAGSRLTVL.

The CDR3 coding sequence is TGTGCCAGCAGCTTGGGGGGAGGAGGTGGCTACACCTTC. It encodes CASSLGGGGGYTF. The chain carries TRBV5-6 and TRBJ1-2, with unresolved D. Trimming took 0 bases from V and 7 from J, leaving 10 bases between them. Germline loops: CDR1 SGHDT, CDR2 YYEEEE. The CDR3 has 13 amino acids.

The chain uses TRBV2 and TRBJ1-1, with D perhaps TRBD1 (5 bases). Per germline, CDR1 SNHLY and CDR2 FYNNEI. The V and J ends lost 7 bases and 7 bases respectively, with 13 bases between them. The CDR3 totals 12 residues. The chain's CDR3 is CASTGGVGEAFF. The DNA for the CDR3 is TGTGCCAGCACCGGGGGGGTCGGTGAAGCTTTCTTT.

This chain joins TRBV2 and TRBJ2-1; D may be TRBD1 or TRBD2 (6 bases each). The length of the CDR3 is 14 residues. The V end was cut by 3 bases, the J end by 4 bases, with 10 bases between. Germline V gene data show CDR1 as SNHLY and CDR2 as FYNNEI. The CDR3 DNA sequence: TGTGCCAGCAGTGAGGGGGGCCGATACAATGAGCAGTTCTTC. Protein product: CASSEGGRYNEQFF.

This chain links TRBV13 with TRBJ2-7, with 7 bases lining up with TRBD2. Per germline, CDR1 PRHDT and CDR2 FYEKMQ (reference sequence). V gave up 5 bases and J gave up 3 bases; unmatched junction bases: 7. This CDR3 spans 14 amino acids. The CDR3 is CASSPRTRVYEQYF. The CDR3 DNA sequence: TGTGCCAGCAGCCCCCGGACTAGAGTCTACGAGCAGTACTTC.

J is TRBJ2-7 and V is TRBV10-2; 11 bases agree with TRBD2. The germline V gene encodes CDR1 WSHSY and CDR2 SAAADI. V was clipped by 6 bases and J by 1 base; unmatched bases: 8. The CDR3 consists of 16 residues. This chain's CDR3 is CASRGPTSGVSYEQYF. In DNA, the CDR3 is TGCGCCAGCAGGGGCCCGACTAGCGGGGTTTCCTACGAGCAGTACTTC.

CDR3 nucleotide sequence: TGTGCCAGCAGCCCTGGGACAGGGGTCGAAAAACTGTTTTTT. It encodes CASSPGTGVEKLFF. The rearrangement uses TRBV5-6 and TRBJ1-4; 10 positions agree with TRBD1. J was trimmed by 8 bases and V by 4 bases; bases with no gene match: 5. The CDR3 is 14 residues long. Germline CDR1 is SGHDT and CDR2 is YYEEEE.

This clone was found a few times. The chain joins TRBV11-2 to TRBJ2-1, with a possible D match to TRBD1 (6 bases). CDR3 length: 17 amino acids. CDR1 and CDR2 from the germline V gene are SGHAT and FQNNGV. With 0 bases removed from V and 4 bases from J, the gap between germline ends came to 16 bases. The CDR3 is CASSLEGVQGRYNEQFF. The CDR3 DNA reads as TGTGCCAGCAGCTTAGAGGGGGTACAGGGTAGGTACAATGAGCAGTTCTTC.

In nucleotides, the CDR3 is TGCGCCAGCTGCCCAAAGGAGACGGGCACTGAAGCTTTCTTT. It yields the protein CASCPKETGTEAFF. This chain joins TRBV4-1 and TRBJ1-1; D is uncertain. Trimming stripped 8 bases from V and 4 bases from J, with 17 bases between. This CDR3 has 14 amino acids. CDR1 MGHRA and CDR2 YSYEKL come from the germline V gene.

This chain joins TRBV27 and TRBJ1-1, with D hard to call. Germline-derived CDR1 and CDR2 are MNHEY and SMNVEV (reference sequence). V dropped 8 bases and J dropped 10 bases, with 14 bases sitting between them. This CDR3 contains 11 residues. CDR3 protein: CASGMGVPAFF. Written as DNA, the CDR3 is TGTGCCAGCGGGATGGGAGTGCCAGCTTTCTTT.

This clone was seen a few times. V usage is TRBV2 and J usage is TRBJ2-3, with a tentative D call TRBD2 (6 bases). This CDR3 has 17 amino acids. Per the germline V gene, CDR1 is SNHLY and CDR2 is FYNNEI. Trimming left V 10 bases short and J 4 bases short, with 27 bases between. The CDR3 bases are TGTGCCACCTCACCGACAATCACTAGCATCTTCGCAGATACGCAGTATTTT. Translation: CATSPTITSIFADTQYF. Full variable domain (missing parts from reference TRBV2 and TRBJ2-3): EPEVTQTPSHQVTQMGQEVILRCVPISNHLYFYWYRQILGQKVEFLVSFYNNEISEKSEIFDDQFSVERPDGSNFTLKIRSTKLEDSAMYFCATSPTITSIFADTQYFGPGTRLTVL.

As concerns this clone: Other DNA sequences from this sample encode an identical CDR3 as well. This chain connects TRBV5-6 to TRBJ2-5; D not resolved. Trimming took off 0 bases at V and 1 base at J, with 4 bases between the two ends. Germline CDR1 reads SGHDT; CDR2 reads YYEEEE. The CDR3 loop spans 13 amino acids. CDR3 coding DNA: TGTGCCAGCAGCTTGGGCAGCCAAGAGACCCAGTACTTC. Translation gives CASSLGSQETQYF.

This sequence joins TRBV29-1 and TRBJ2-1; 13 bases fit TRBD2. CDR3 length: 14 amino acids. Germline V gene data show CDR1 as SQVTM and CDR2 as ANQGSEA. J gave up 0 bases and V 7 bases, and 0 bases lay outside the gene matches. The CDR3 is CSGLAGGSYNEQFF. CDR3 DNA sequence: TGCAGCGGACTAGCGGGGGGCTCCTACAATGAGCAGTTCTTC.

The genes are TRBV25-1 and TRBJ1-3, with D perhaps matching TRBD1 (5 bases). In germline, CDR1 is MGHDK, CDR2 SYGVNS. V was shortened by 1 base and J by 3 bases, with 10 bases between the two germline ends. This CDR3 comprises 15 residues. CDR3 protein: CASSESGGSGNTIYF. The CDR3 DNA reads as TGTGCCAGCAGTGAATCCGGGGGGAGTGGAAACACCATATATTTT.

In its sample, this clone was seen a few times. CDR3 loop: CASRERQGPYYEQYF. In nucleotides, the CDR3 is TGTGCCAGCAGAGAGAGACAGGGGCCTTACTACGAGCAGTACTTC. This sequence joins TRBV7-4 and TRBJ2-7, with 8 bases fitting TRBD1. The germline V gene encodes CDR1 SGHVT and CDR2 SQSDAQ. Germline trimming cut 6 bases from V and 3 bases from J; bases unmatched to any gene: 10. The CDR3 length is 15 residues.

The chain joins TRBV23-1 to TRBJ1-5; D is uncertain. Being an ORF, TRBV23-1 has a function that is uncertain. This CDR3 region has 11 residues. V was pared by 5 bases and J by 6 bases, with 5 bases between. The CDR3 DNA sequence: TGCGCCAGCAGTAGTGTTCAGCCCCAGCATTTT. It is translated as CASSSVQPQHF.

The rearrangement links TRBV30 to TRBJ2-7, with D possibly TRBD2 on 6 matching bases. Germline V lookup: CDR1 GTSNPN, CDR2 SVGIG (reference sequence). CDR3 length equals 13 residues. Trimming removed 1 base at V and 2 bases at J, with 9 bases between. Here the CDR3 reads CAWSGGDPYEQYF. Written as DNA, the CDR3 is TGTGCCTGGAGTGGCGGGGACCCCTACGAGCAGTACTTC.

The chain uses TRBV15 and TRBJ1-5; 8 positions agree with TRBD1. CDR1 LNHNV and CDR2 YYDKDF come from the germline V gene (reference sequence). The CDR3 has 15 amino acids. After removal of 3 bases from V and 5 bases from J, the junction contained 6 bases not matched to a gene. The CDR3 nucleotides are TGTGCCACCAGCAGGTCGGACAGGGCCGATCAGCCCCAGCATTTT. Protein product: CATSRSDRADQPQHF.

In nucleotides, the CDR3 is TGCGCCAGCAGTGAGTTTCAGGGTCCCGGCGGGGAGCTGTTTTTT. This codes for CASSEFQGPGGELFF. The V call is TRBV10-1, the J call TRBJ2-2; possibly TRBD1 for D (5 bases). Germline CDR1 and CDR2: WNHNN and SYGVQD (reference sequence). The ends were cut back, 1 base at V and 7 bases at J, with 13 bases in the middle. The CDR3 loop spans 15 amino acids.

V usage is TRBV13 and J usage is TRBJ2-7; TRBD1 matches at 9 bases. V shed 5 bases, J shed 0 bases, and the junction held 5 bases outside the gene matches. The CDR3 is 15 amino acids. The V gene's germline CDR1 is PRHDT and CDR2 FYEKMQ (reference sequence). CDR3 residues: CASSPGQGLSYEQYF. DNA of the CDR3: TGTGCCAGCAGCCCCGGACAGGGGCTCTCCTACGAGCAGTACTTC.

This chain uses TRBV11-2 with TRBJ2-3, with D unclear. Trimming took off 6 bases at V and 4 bases at J, with 20 bases between the two ends. In germline, CDR1 is SGHAT, CDR2 FQNNGV. This CDR3 has 16 residues. This CDR3 reads CASSSPPSPSPDTQYF. In DNA form, the CDR3 reads TGTGCCAGCAGTTCCCCCCCGTCCCCAAGCCCAGATACGCAGTATTTT.